This T cell receptor beta chain was profiled in a study of CD8 T cells in Susac syndrome. The RNA, about 0.45 to 1 ug, was put through reverse transcription using random hexamers. MiXCR, applied by TCRdb to the immunoSEQ multiplex PCR reads, yields one record per CDR3 protein. Of some 140,000 distinct CDR3 sequences detected, 85% to 95% appear once; the ten largest clones hold about 0.18%. Germline V lookup: CDR1 LNHDA, CDR2 SQIVND (reference sequence). V lost 3 bases to trimming and J lost 3 bases, with 6 bases between them. The CDR3 has 12 amino acids. The clonotype originates from a human donor with Susac syndrome. The sequenced sample was CD8+ T cells from PBMCs. This rearrangement joins TRBV19 to TRBJ2-7; no firm D call. DNA for the CDR3: TGTGCCAGTAGTATGGGGAACTACGAGCAGTACTTC. It encodes CASSMGNYEQYF.